This T cell receptor (beta chain) was sequenced for a study of shared clonotypes between healthy human individuals. Whole-study context: For every donor, three CD4 naive, three CD4 memory, two CD8 naive and one CD8 memory plates were used. Study-level points and caveats: The authors sampled blood alone, and tissue repertoires likely differ.

As concerns this clone: Its antigen remains unknown.

CDR3 length: 15 amino acids. Trimming cost V 5 bases and J 0 bases, with 12 bases left between them. From germline, CDR1 is MNHNS and CDR2 SASEGT. In the original analysis: Filtering was not the same, since immunoSEQ gave junction-only sequences without quality scores. TCRdb's copy holds only in-frame clones and misses some; the assay was immunoSEQ multiplex PCR. The DNA gave D and trimming, while V, J and clone size come from that table. Of millions of clones detected, about 95% appear once; the ten largest clones hold 0.85% to 1.3%. Terminally differentiated effector memory CD45RA+ cells were excluded by CCR7 positive selection of CD45RO-negative cells.

The rearrangement links TRBV6-1 to TRBJ2-3, with unresolved D. The sequenced material came from naive CD8+ T cells sorted from blood. This clonotype was obtained from a man aged 18 to 35 in good health. CDR3 amino acids: CASSLIVRSTDTQYF. Here the CDR3 DNA reads TGTGCCAGCAGTCTTATAGTAAGGAGCACAGATACGCAGTATTTT.